Below, 6 T cell receptor beta chains from the same sample are listed, as sequenced in a study of cytomegalovirus exposure and HLA in healthy donors. With 60 Vbeta and 13 Jbeta primers, the PCR was carried out. Produced via immunoSEQ multiplex PCR; TCRdb's table is partial and in-frame only. The table lists more than 150,000 clones, around 80% of them singletons. The sequenced sample consisted of PBMCs. The receptors were sampled from a woman aged 25 to 39 in good health and CMV-seronegative.

This chain uses TRBV7-9 with TRBJ1-1; maybe TRBD1 (6 bases). The V gene lost 6 bases and the J gene lost 5 bases, with 16 bases spanning the gap. The CDR3 is 14 amino acids. Germline lookup yields CDR1 SEHNR and CDR2 FQNEAQ (reference sequence). CDR3: CASRSLRGATEAFF. The CDR3 coding sequence is TGTGCCAGCAGATCCCTACGGGGGGCTACTGAAGCTTTCTTT.

This sequence joins TRBV29-1 and TRBJ2-5; possible D gene TRBD2, 6 bases. Germline assignment: CDR1 SQVTM and CDR2 ANQGSEA. Trimming removed 4 bases at V and 4 bases at J, with 19 bases between. This CDR3 has 15 amino acids. This chain's CDR3 is CSVADQRTTLETQYF. CDR3 nucleotide sequence: TGCAGCGTTGCAGACCAACGGACTACCTTAGAGACCCAGTACTTC.

The chain combines TRBV19 with TRBJ1-2, with D hard to call. The CDR3 runs 14 residues. The ends were cut back, 7 bases at V and 5 bases at J, with 17 bases in the middle. Germline values: CDR1 LNHDA, CDR2 SQIVND (reference sequence). CDR3 nucleotide sequence: TGTGCCAGTAATAGCGCGGGCTCCCAGTATGGCTACACCTTC. Translating gives CASNSAGSQYGYTF.

The chain links TRBV5-1 to TRBJ1-1; D gene uncertain. CDR1 SGHRS and CDR2 YFSETQ come from the germline V gene. V was trimmed by 0 bases and J by 3 bases, leaving 9 bases between them. The CDR3 has 14 residues. This CDR3 is CASSLAGGYTEAFF. In DNA, the CDR3 is TGCGCCAGCAGCTTGGCCGGAGGGTACACTGAAGCTTTCTTT.

The chain is built from TRBV4-1 and TRBJ1-1, with no clear D. V lost 2 bases and J 0 bases, leaving 7 bases between the germline ends. This CDR3 has 14 amino acids. Germline loops: CDR1 MGHRA, CDR2 YSYEKL. The CDR3 reads CASSQKELNTEAFF. The DNA of the CDR3 is TGCGCCAGCAGCCAAAAAGAGTTGAACACTGAAGCTTTCTTT.

The chain links TRBV7-2 to TRBJ2-7; possibly TRBD2 for D (6 bases). Germline V gene data show CDR1 as SGHTA and CDR2 as FQGNSA. The CDR3 extends over 13 amino acids. V lost 3 bases, J lost 4 bases, and 10 bases lay in between. CDR3 amino acids: CASSLEGRYEQYF. DNA of the CDR3: TGTGCCAGCAGCTTGGAAGGGAGGTACGAGCAGTACTTC.